A single sample is the source of the 21 T cell receptor beta chains below, sequenced in a study of post-analysis software for immune sequencing data. Study results and caveats: Among roughly 5 TRBV segments more frequent in patients than controls were TRBV5-6, TRBV5-1 and TRBV20-1.

Every TCR beta cDNA library bore unique molecular identifiers. Via MiXCR, TCRdb re-called the PCR reads, giving one row per CDR3 protein. This sample has over 250,000 distinct CDR3 sequences, with 36% found just once. These receptors lack a known antigen. The material sequenced was blood. These receptors came from a girl aged 5-17 years with multiple sclerosis.

Comment on this clonotype: This may stem from a read error, because a much larger clone lies one nucleotide away. The V gene is TRBV6-5, the J gene TRBJ2-1; D gene uncertain. Per germline, CDR1 MNHEY and CDR2 SVGAGI. CDR3 size: 15 residues. This chain's CDR3 is CASSYEVRSYNERFF. CDR3 sequence (DNA): TGTGCCAGCAGTTACGAGGTACGATCCTACAATGAGCGGTTCTTC.

This clonotype was detected many times. The chain couples TRBV10-3 to TRBJ2-1, with 15 bases lining up with TRBD2. The CDR3 contains 14 residues. V lost 10 bases to trimming and J lost 7 bases; unmatched junction nucleotides: 5. Germline CDR1 and CDR2: ENHRY and SYGVKD. CDR3 amino acids: CASRTSGGANEQFF. Written as DNA, the CDR3 is TGTGCCAGCCGGACTAGCGGGGGGGCGAATGAGCAGTTCTTC.

This clonotype was recorded many times. The junction shows a germline mismatch at one end, possibly a read error. The chain has TRBV5-1 and TRBJ1-1; D possibly corresponds to TRBD1 (5 bases). The germline V gene encodes CDR1 SGHRS and CDR2 YFSETQ. CDR3 length: 14 amino acids. CDR3 sequence: CTSSLTVQNTEAFF. In DNA form, the CDR3 reads TGCACCAGCAGCTTGACAGTTCAGAACACTGAAGCTTTCTTT.

The table lists this clonotype with a few counts. A much larger clone is a single base away; this may be a read error. The chain links TRBV6-1 to TRBJ2-1; 13 bases agree with TRBD2. This CDR3 has 18 amino acids. The V gene's germline CDR1 is MNHNS and CDR2 SASEGT. V lost 5 bases and J lost 3; bases outside the gene matches: 10. CDR3 nucleotides: TGTGCCAGCAGTCCGCCGGGGACTAGCGGGGACTACTACAATGAGCAGTTCTTC. This sequence encodes CASSPPGTSGDYYNEQFF.

The table lists this clonotype with many counts. The V and J genes are TRBV10-3 and TRBJ2-4; 10 nucleotides align to TRBD2. V shed 2 bases and J 1 base; nucleotides not matched to a gene: 2. There are 16 residues in the CDR3. Germline values: CDR1 ENHRY, CDR2 SYGVKD. The CDR3 bases are TGTGCCATCAGTGAGGGGACTAGCGTGGCCAAAAACATTCAGTACTTC. Translated, it gives CAISEGTSVAKNIQYF.

The chain is built from TRBV28 and TRBJ2-7; D remains unclear. Gene TRBJ2-5 matches the end of the DNA better, so the J call may be wrong. Germline V gene lookup returns CDR1 MDHEN and CDR2 SYDVKM. The CDR3 extends over 14 amino acids. Here the CDR3 reads CASSWAVLGKTQYF. The DNA of the CDR3 is TGTGCCAGCAGTTGGGCAGTCTTGGGGAAGACCCAGTACTTC.

There are many counts of this clonotype. The rearrangement uses TRBV4-2 and TRBJ2-2, with D hard to call. The CDR3 covers 13 residues. The V gene lost 4 bases and the J gene lost 1 base, with 4 bases spanning the gap. Germline CDR1 LGHNA, CDR2 YNFKEQ. This CDR3 reads CASSPLNTGELFF. The CDR3, as DNA: TGTGCCAGCAGCCCCTTGAACACCGGGGAGCTGTTTTTT.

This chain joins TRBV7-2 and TRBJ2-7; 9 bases match TRBD1. TRBJ2-4 explains the end of the DNA better; the J call may be wrong. CDR3 length equals 15 residues. Looked up from germline, CDR1 is SGHTA and CDR2 is FQGNSA. CDR3 amino acids: CASSPLGQGPDIQYF. DNA of the CDR3: TGTGCCAGCAGCCCCCTGGGACAGGGCCCTGACATTCAGTACTTC.

This chain's CDR3 is CAWARGAGQETQYF. CDR3 bases: TGTGCCTGGGCTCGAGGAGCAGGTCAAGAGACCCAGTACTTC. This chain joins TRBV30 and TRBJ2-5; unclear D gene. Trimming left V 5 bases short and J 2 bases short, with 15 bases between. The germline V gene encodes CDR1 GTSNPN and CDR2 SVGIG (reference sequence). CDR3 length equals 14 residues.

This clonotype was recorded only once. This chain joins TRBV4-1 and TRBJ1-6; D is perhaps TRBD1 (5 bases). Germline CDR1 is MGHRA and CDR2 is YSYEKL. The V end lost 0 bases, the J end lost 7 bases, and 16 bases lay between the germline ends. The CDR3 consists of 17 residues. The CDR3 sequence is CASSQDGGLAPNSPLHF. The DNA of the CDR3 is TGCGCCAGCAGCCAAGATGGGGGTTTAGCCCCCAATTCACCCCTCCACTTT.

The chain couples TRBV12-3 or TRBV12-4 to TRBJ1-4; perhaps TRBD1 as D (5 bases). The CDR3 consists of 15 residues. V was cut by 8 bases and J by 4 bases, with 17 bases left in between. CDR3 loop: CASGRGADLNEKLFF. CDR3 nucleotides: TGTGCCAGCGGCAGAGGGGCAGACCTTAATGAAAAACTGTTTTTT.

The table lists this clonotype with a few counts. A much more abundant neighbour one base away suggests this may be a read error. This sequence joins TRBV20-1 and TRBJ2-1; no definite D call. The CDR3 is 11 amino acids. Germline V gene sequence: CDR1 DFQATT, CDR2 SNEGSKA (reference sequence). This chain's CDR3 is CRAESHNEQFF. The CDR3 nucleotides read TGCAGGGCTGAGTCCCACAATGAGCAGTTCTTC.

This clonotype was counted ten times or more. The rearrangement uses TRBV7-2 and TRBJ2-1; 13 bases align to TRBD2. This CDR3 contains 17 residues. From germline, CDR1 is SGHTA and CDR2 FQGNSA. V trimming: 5 bases; J trimming: 6 bases; junction bases outside the gene matches: 10. The CDR3 reads CASSARTSGSFRNEQFF. CDR3 sequence (DNA): TGTGCCAGCAGCGCACGGACTAGCGGGAGTTTCCGCAATGAGCAGTTCTTC.

This clonotype was seen ten or more times. The V call is TRBV29-1, the J call TRBJ1-2, with 9 bases that match TRBD1. The CDR3 covers 14 residues. V was pared by 6 bases and J by 8 bases, with 13 bases of the junction left unmatched. Per the germline V gene, CDR1 is SQVTM and CDR2 is ANQGSEA. The CDR3 loop is CSVYPGQGETGYTF. The CDR3 region has the DNA TGCAGCGTGTACCCGGGACAGGGAGAAACGGGCTACACCTTC.

This clonotype occurred a few times. V gene TRBV30 combines with J gene TRBJ2-2, with D perhaps TRBD1 (5 bases). Germline V gene data show CDR1 as GTSNPN and CDR2 as SVGIG (reference sequence). CDR3 size: 14 residues. V was trimmed by 3 bases and J by 3 bases, leaving 11 bases between them. The CDR3 bases are TGTGCCTGGAGCGGCCAGGGCGACACCGGGGAGCTGTTTTTT. Its translation: CAWSGQGDTGELFF.

This clonotype has at least ten counts. The rearrangement uses TRBV20-1 and TRBJ2-7, with 7 bases identical to TRBD1. Germline assignment: CDR1 DFQATT and CDR2 SNEGSKA (reference sequence). V lost 5 bases and J lost 4; bases outside the gene matches: 17. This CDR3 has 16 amino acids. CDR3 coding DNA: TGCAGTGCTTCTGACCGAAGACCGGGACAGTTTTACGAGCAGTACTTC. Its protein is CSASDRRPGQFYEQYF.

A remark on this clonotype: A read error may explain this, as a much larger clone is one base away. V and J are TRBV7-8 and TRBJ2-1; D is uncertain. Germline CDR1 reads SGHVS; CDR2 reads FQNEAQ. V was clipped by 5 bases and J by 11 bases, with 22 bases between them. This CDR3 region has 15 residues. In nucleotides, the CDR3 is TGTGCCAGCAGCCCCCGGCGCGTAAGGGCGAATAAGCAGTTCTTC. Translating it yields CASSPRRVRANKQFF.

The rearrangement joins TRBV18 to TRBJ2-3; 13 positions agree with TRBD2. The germline V gene encodes CDR1 KGHSH and CDR2 LQKENI. CDR3 length equals 16 residues. The V gene end was trimmed by 5 bases and the J gene end by 8 bases; junction bases not matched to a gene: 10. Written as DNA, the CDR3 is TGTGCCAGCTCATTGACTAGCGGGGGGACCAAAGGTACGCAGTATTTT. Residues: CASSLTSGGTKGTQYF.

This clonotype was picked up many times. The chain recombines TRBV11-2 with TRBJ1-2; D is undetermined. CDR3 size: 15 residues. Between the trimmed V and J ends, which lost 1 base and 0 bases, there was a span of 9 bases. CDR1 and CDR2 from the germline V gene are SGHAT and FQNNGV. This CDR3 is CASSLGVTSNYGYTF. The CDR3 DNA sequence: TGTGCCAGCAGCTTAGGCGTCACCTCTAACTATGGCTACACCTTC.

The sample holds many counts of this clonotype. The rearrangement links TRBV28 to TRBJ1-2, with D perhaps TRBD1 (6 bases). There are 14 residues in the CDR3. CDR1 is MDHEN, CDR2 SYDVKM, per germline. V was cut by 2 bases and J by 0 bases, with 7 bases left in between. The CDR3 sequence is CASSLRGANYGYTF. CDR3 nucleotides: TGTGCCAGCAGTTTAAGGGGGGCTAACTATGGCTACACCTTC.

The chain uses TRBV20-1 and TRBJ1-5; no clear D. CDR1 is DFQATT and CDR2 is SNEGSKA in the germline V gene (reference sequence). The V gene lost 2 bases and the J gene lost 2 bases, with 10 bases spanning the gap. CDR3 length: 14 amino acids. The CDR3 DNA is TGCAGTGCTAGACCGGTTGGCGGCAATCAGCCCCAGCATTTT. Translated: CSARPVGGNQPQHF.